The next 9 T cell receptor beta chains were all read from a single sample in a study of blood T cell repertoires in COVID-19. Assay used: immunoSEQ multiplex PCR; TCRdb lists only in-frame clones, some missing. The table records more than 110,000 clones, just under 90% of them present only once. Sequenced sample: peripheral blood. The origin of the receptors is a woman older than 75 with acute or convalescent COVID-19.

V usage is TRBV5-4 and J usage is TRBJ2-5, with TRBD1 matching 11 bases. The V gene end was trimmed by 2 bases and the J gene end by 5 bases; junction bases not matched to a gene: 5. There are 15 residues in the CDR3. Germline CDR1 and CDR2: SGHNT and YYREEE (reference sequence). The CDR3 DNA follows: TGTGCCAGCAGCTTTAGGACAGGGGGCGCGGAGACCCAGTACTTC. Translation: CASSFRTGGAETQYF. The complete variable domain, with remaining parts taken from reference TRBV5-4 and TRBJ2-5, reads ETGVTQSPTHLIKTRGQQVTLRCSSQSGHNTVSWYQQALGQGPQFIFQYYREEENGRGNFPPRFSGLQFPNYSSELNVNALELDDSALYLCASSFRTGGAETQYFGPGTRLLVL.

The rearrangement joins TRBV9 to TRBJ1-1, with a weak D call TRBD1 (5 bases). Trimming took 0 bases from V and 1 from J, leaving 7 bases between them. This CDR3 region has 14 residues. The V gene's germline CDR1 is SGDLS and CDR2 YYNGEE. The CDR3 reads CASSVDGANTEAFF. For the CDR3, the DNA is TGTGCCAGCAGCGTAGATGGGGCGAACACTGAAGCTTTCTTT. Looking up the rest from reference TRBV9 and TRBJ1-1 gives the full variable domain: DSGVTQTPKHLITATGQRVTLRCSPRSGDLSVYWYQQSLDQGLQFLIQYYNGEERAKGNILERFSAQQFPDLHSELNLSSLELGDSALYFCASSVDGANTEAFFGQGTRLTVV.

The chain uses TRBV7-4 and TRBJ2-7; D is possibly TRBD1 (6 bases). Germline CDR1 reads SGHVT; CDR2 reads SQSDAQ. The CDR3 consists of 16 residues. V was trimmed by 5 bases and J by 0 bases, leaving 17 bases between them. This chain's CDR3 is CASSLRRRDNSYEQYF. The CDR3 region has the DNA TGTGCCAGCAGCCTCAGAAGACGGGACAACTCCTACGAGCAGTACTTC.

The V gene is TRBV30, the J gene TRBJ1-6; D may be TRBD1 (5 bases). V was cut by 1 base and J by 9 bases, with 16 bases left in between. The CDR3 length is 15 residues. Per germline, CDR1 GTSNPN and CDR2 SVGIG (reference sequence). CDR3 coding DNA: TGTGCCTGGAGTGCCCTACGGCCCGGGGGTTCACCCCTCCACTTT. The encoded protein is CAWSALRPGGSPLHF.

The chain links TRBV7-8 to TRBJ1-3; D not resolved. This CDR3 is 17 amino acids long. From germline, CDR1 is SGHVS and CDR2 FQNEAQ. The V and J ends lost 2 bases and 0 bases respectively, with 14 bases between them. CDR3 sequence: CASSLREQLYSGNTIYF. The CDR3 DNA is TGTGCCAGCAGCTTAAGGGAGCAGCTGTACTCTGGAAACACCATATATTTT.

This chain connects TRBV5-1 to TRBJ2-5, with 15 bases matching TRBD2. The CDR3 has 17 residues. The germline gives CDR1 SGHRS, CDR2 YFSETQ. V was clipped by 3 bases and J by 4 bases; unmatched bases: 7. CDR3 coding DNA: TGCGCCAGCAGCTCGGGACTAGCGGGGGGATCTTCAGAGACCCAGTACTTC. This encodes CASSSGLAGGSSETQYF.

J is TRBJ2-7 and V is TRBV30; D may be TRBD1 (5 bases). The V gene lost 3 bases and the J gene lost 2 bases, with 11 bases spanning the gap. In germline, CDR1 is GTSNPN, CDR2 SVGIG (reference sequence). The CDR3 runs to 13 residues. The CDR3 nucleotides are TGTGCCTGGAGAGGGGCAGGGACCTACGAGCAGTACTTC. Residues: CAWRGAGTYEQYF.

The J gene is TRBJ1-1, the V gene TRBV2; a weak D match, TRBD1 (6 bases). Trimming removed 6 bases at V and 4 bases at J, with 12 bases between. Germline CDR1 is SNHLY and CDR2 is FYNNEI. The CDR3 is made up of 13 amino acids. CDR3 DNA sequence: TGTGCCAGCAGGGGACAAGGGCGCACTGAAGCTTTCTTT. Translation: CASRGQGRTEAFF. The whole variable domain, remainder taken from reference TRBV2 and TRBJ1-1, is EPEVTQTPSHQVTQMGQEVILRCVPISNHLYFYWYRQILGQKVEFLVSFYNNEISEKSEIFDDQFSVERPDGSNFTLKIRSTKLEDSAMYFCASRGQGRTEAFFGQGTRLTVV.

The genes are TRBV5-1 and TRBJ2-5; 12 bases fit TRBD2. V shed 1 base and J 2 bases; nucleotides not matched to a gene: 9. The CDR3 sequence is 18 residues long. CDR1 and CDR2 from the germline V gene are SGHRS and YFSETQ. CDR3 sequence (DNA): TGCGCCAGCAGCTTGAGTCTAGCGGGGGGGCTTGGACAAGAGACCCAGTACTTC. Residues: CASSLSLAGGLGQETQYF.